The entry below gives a single T cell receptor (beta chain) sequence along with its context. The antigen remains unidentified. The V gene's germline CDR1 is SGHVS and CDR2 FQNEAQ. This CDR3 is built from 16 residues. Trimming took off 2 bases at V and 4 bases at J, with 17 bases between the two ends. This record belongs to a study of OX40 agonist ivuxolimab in advanced cancers. Study overall: Dose-escalation cases comprised hepatocellular carcinoma, melanoma, renal cell or head and neck cancer. A history of anti-PD-1, anti-PD-L1 or anti-CTLA-4 therapy was acceptable, and more than 30% had some. General study points: Low normalized T-cell clonal expansion was additionally recorded for some nonresponders. At doses 0.1 to 3.0 mg/kg, CD4+ and CD8+ clones expanded.

Here immunoSEQ multiplex PCR was the method, and the copy in TCRdb shows in-frame clones only, minus some. This sample has 40,000 to 60,000 clones; more than 80% occur once, and the top ten carry about a tenth. Sequenced here: CD4+ or CD8+ T cells sorted from blood, sampled in a trial of the OX40 agonist ivuxolimab. The TCR sequence derives from an adult with an advanced solid tumor such as melanoma, head and neck, liver or kidney cancer. The V call is TRBV7-8, the J call TRBJ1-2; TRBD1 is a possible D gene (5 bases). The DNA of the CDR3 is TGTGCCAGCAGCTTATCCTCGGGGGAGGGTGGCTATGGCTACACCTTC. It specifies CASSLSSGEGGYGYTF.